This T cell receptor (beta chain) emerged from a study of blood T cell repertoires in COVID-19 (dated by TCRdb to the early 2020s). About the study as a whole: Collaborator samples came from the United States, Italy and Spain and covered acute and convalescent phases of COVID-19. The prospective study material was composed of cDNA or gDNA derived from T cells, B-cell-depleted T cells, or PBMCs. The dataset comprised deeply sampled blood TCRbeta repertoires from subjects exposed to, actively infected with, or recovered from COVID-19. The repertoires were released in a freely available public database intended as a resource for research on the immune response to SARS-CoV-2. Samples came from the ongoing ImmuneRACE study (first 160 participants) plus 1,254 subjects from 6 global collaborators. Nearly every sample came with metadata listing a de-identified subject ID, COVID-19 status, age in years and sex. Where available, HLA class I and class II types were taken from metadata supplied by the sample provider and were not determined by assay-based typing. Broad study findings and their caveats: Clinical and demographic metadata were provided uncurated, with the amount varying by source and participant.

Participants in the prospective study were enrolled through a virtual design, were aged about 18 to 100 years, and lived in fewer than 30 United States geographic areas. Cohort assignment in the prospective study relied on participant-reported clinical history from a screening survey and a study questionnaire. Recovered participants in ImmuneRACE Cohort 3 were defined by two consecutive negative NP/OP PCR tests, clearance by a healthcare professional, or resolution of symptoms. In the prospective study, whole blood, serum and a nasopharyngeal or oropharyngeal swab were collected from each participant by mobile phlebotomists. Prospective study participants could optionally give additional blood draws and questionnaires over an approximately 2-month period. Prospective study blood samples were shipped either frozen or at room temperature before DNA extraction. Comments on this clone: Its binding antigen is unknown. The sample holds no much larger clone one base away, and base qualities are not on file.

There are 15 amino acids in the CDR3, from cysteine to phenylalanine inclusive. Only the CDR3 portion is preserved as DNA: 45 bases, with reading frame beginning at the first base. Compared with germline, V lacks 3 bases and J lacks 4 bases; bases without a gene match: 6. The germline V gene gives CDR1 as ENHRY and CDR2 as SYGVKD. TCRbeta CDR3 regions were amplified from genomic DNA by means of the immunoSEQ Assay, a bias-controlled multiplex PCR. Per the original workflow: Nucleated cell counts per sample were estimated from amplification of reference gene primers within the assay. Sequence reads were collapsed and filtered to measure the absolute abundance of every unique TCRbeta CDR3 rearrangement. For each sample, productive Simpson clonality was calculated as the square root of Simpson's diversity index over productive rearrangements. Imported from immuneACCESS, the table was reduced by TCRdb to in-frame sequences with V and J called. These copies leave out some clones; in studies compared against another copy, an unresolved V gene accounts for under half, and the cause of the remainder is not known. The V and J calls and clone size are taken from that table; D and trimming were inferred from the DNA. Counted in this sample were 250,000 to 300,000 clones; 70% to 90% of them appeared once. The ten biggest clones cover 1.5% to 2% of the sample.

The specimen sequenced was PBMCs or T cells enriched from blood (not recorded which). The chain links TRBV10-3 with TRBJ2-7; 10 nucleotides in the junction match TRBD1. The receptor was derived from a woman in her forties or fifties who had recovered from COVID-19. The bases read TGTGCCATCAGTGATTCGACAGGGGGCGCATACGAGCAGTACTTC. Translated, it gives CAISDSTGGAYEQYF.